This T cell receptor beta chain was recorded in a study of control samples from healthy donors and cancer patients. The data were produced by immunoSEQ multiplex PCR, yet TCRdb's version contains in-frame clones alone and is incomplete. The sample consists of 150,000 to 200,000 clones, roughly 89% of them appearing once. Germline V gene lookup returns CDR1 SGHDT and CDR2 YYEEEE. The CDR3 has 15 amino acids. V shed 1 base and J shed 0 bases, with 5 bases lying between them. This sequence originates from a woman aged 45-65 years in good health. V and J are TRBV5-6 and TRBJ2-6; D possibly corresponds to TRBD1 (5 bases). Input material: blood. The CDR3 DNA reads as TGTGCCAGCAGCTTGACAGGCTCTGGGGCCAACGTCCTGACTTTC. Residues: CASSLTGSGANVLTF.